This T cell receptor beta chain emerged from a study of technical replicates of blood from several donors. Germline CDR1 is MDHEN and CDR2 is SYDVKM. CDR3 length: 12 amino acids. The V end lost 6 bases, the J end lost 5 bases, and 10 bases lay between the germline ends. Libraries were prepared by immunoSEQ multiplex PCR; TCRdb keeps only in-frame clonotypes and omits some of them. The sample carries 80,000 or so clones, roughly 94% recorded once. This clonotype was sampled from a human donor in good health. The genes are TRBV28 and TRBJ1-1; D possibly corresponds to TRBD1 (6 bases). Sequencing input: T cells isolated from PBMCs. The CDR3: CASSYGQTEAFF. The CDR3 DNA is TGTGCCAGCAGCTATGGACAGACTGAAGCTTTCTTT.